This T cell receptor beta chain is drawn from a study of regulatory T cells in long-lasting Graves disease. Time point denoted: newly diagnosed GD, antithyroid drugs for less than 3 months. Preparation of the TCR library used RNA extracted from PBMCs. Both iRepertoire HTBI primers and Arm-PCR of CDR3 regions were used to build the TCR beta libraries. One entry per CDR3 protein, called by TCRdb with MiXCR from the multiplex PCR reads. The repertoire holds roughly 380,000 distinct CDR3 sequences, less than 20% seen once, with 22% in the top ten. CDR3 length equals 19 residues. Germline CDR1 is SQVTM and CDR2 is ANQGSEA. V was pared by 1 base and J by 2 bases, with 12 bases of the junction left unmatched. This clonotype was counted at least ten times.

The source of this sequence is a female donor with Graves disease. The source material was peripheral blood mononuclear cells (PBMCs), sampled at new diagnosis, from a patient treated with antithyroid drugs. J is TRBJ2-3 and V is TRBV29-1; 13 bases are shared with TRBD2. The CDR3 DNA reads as TGCAGCGTTGAAGGTTGGACTAGCGGGGGTTTTGAGCTCACAGATACGCAGTATTTT. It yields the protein CSVEGWTSGGFELTDTQYF.